One sample yielded the 24 T cell receptor beta chains listed below, sequenced in a study of T cell responses to AZD1222 COVID-19 vaccine. Here immunoSEQ multiplex PCR was the method, and the copy in TCRdb shows in-frame clones only, minus some. The sample has 100,000 to 150,000 clones, approximately 90% seen once. The sample was peripheral blood, taken on day 0 of AZD1222 vaccination. Every receptor here comes from an adult in good health.

Only one count was recorded for this clone. The chain has TRBV7-2 and TRBJ1-2, with D unresolved. The CDR3 extends over 13 amino acids. V lost 5 bases, J lost 2 bases, and 9 bases lay in between. Germline V gives CDR1 SGHTA, CDR2 FQGNSA. The CDR3 coding sequence is TGTGCCAGCAGCCCACGAAGAAACTATGGCTACACCTTC. Its translation: CASSPRRNYGYTF.

The chain links TRBV5-4 to TRBJ2-3; TRBD1 agrees at 9 bases. This CDR3 is 16 amino acids long. Germline CDR1 reads SGHNT; CDR2 reads YYREEE (reference sequence). V was pared by 2 bases and J by 5 bases, with 9 bases of the junction left unmatched. For the CDR3, the DNA is TGTGCCAGCAGCTTCCCGGGACAGGGCATTCTAGATACGCAGTATTTT. This gives the protein CASSFPGQGILDTQYF.

The chain is built from TRBV9 and TRBJ2-3, with 8 bases fitting TRBD1. Germline V gives CDR1 SGDLS, CDR2 YYNGEE. After removal of 0 bases from V and 2 bases from J, the junction contained 2 bases not matched to a gene. The CDR3 extends over 15 amino acids. The CDR3 here is CASSVGTGNTDTQYF. CDR3 DNA: TGTGCCAGCAGCGTAGGGACAGGGAACACAGATACGCAGTATTTT.

The chain links TRBV28 to TRBJ1-4; D unresolved. This CDR3 contains 12 residues. Germline V gives CDR1 MDHEN, CDR2 SYDVKM. V was cut by 6 bases and J by 7 bases, with 9 bases left in between. CDR3 DNA: TGTGCCAGCAGCTCCACCCGTGAAAAACTGTTTTTT. Residues: CASSSTREKLFF. The variable domain in full, completed from reference TRBV28 and TRBJ1-4, reads DVKVTQSSRYLVKRTGEKVFLECVQDMDHENMFWYRQDPGLGLRLIYFSYDVKMKEKGDIPEGYSVSREKKERFSLILESASTNQTSMYLCASSSTREKLFFGSGTQLSVL.

The V gene is TRBV4-1, the J gene TRBJ1-1; 9 nucleotides match TRBD1. CDR3 length: 15 residues. Germline trimming cut 4 bases from V and 1 base from J; bases unmatched to any gene: 4. Germline assignment: CDR1 MGHRA and CDR2 YSYEKL. CDR3 bases: TGCGCCAGCAGCCCGGGACAGGGCTGGAACACTGAAGCTTTCTTT. It is translated as CASSPGQGWNTEAFF.

The rearrangement joins TRBV5-4 to TRBJ1-2, with 8 bases identical to TRBD1. In germline, CDR1 is SGHNT, CDR2 YYREEE (reference sequence). The CDR3 has 13 residues. V shed 2 bases, J shed 7 bases, and the junction held 4 bases outside the gene matches. The CDR3 here is CASSFQGAVGYTF. Written as DNA, the CDR3 is TGTGCCAGCAGCTTCCAGGGGGCGGTTGGCTACACCTTC.

The V call is TRBV7-6, the J call TRBJ2-2, with a tentative D call TRBD2 (6 bases). This CDR3 region has 17 residues. Trimming left V 1 base short and J 4 bases short, with 16 bases between. Germline V gives CDR1 SGHVS, CDR2 FNYEAQ. This chain's CDR3 is CASSLGGGTSITGELFF. The CDR3 coding sequence is TGTGCCAGCAGCTTAGGGGGCGGGACTTCCATCACCGGGGAGCTGTTTTTT.

This chain links TRBV7-9 with TRBJ1-2; D is undetermined. The CDR3 sequence is 12 residues long. The ends were cut back, 5 bases at V and 8 bases at J, with 12 bases in the middle. Germline values: CDR1 SEHNR, CDR2 FQNEAQ (reference sequence). This CDR3 reads CASSPTSLGYTF. The CDR3 nucleotides read TGTGCCAGCAGCCCGACCAGCTTGGGCTACACCTTC.

This chain links TRBV4-3 with TRBJ2-2, with D possibly being TRBD2 (5 bases). Between the trimmed V and J ends, which lost 1 base and 6 bases, there was a span of 9 bases. Germline V CDR1 and CDR2: LGHNA, YSLEER. This CDR3 has 14 residues. The CDR3 nucleotides are TGCGCCAGCAGCCAAGGACCCGGGGCCGGGGAGCTGTTTTTT. It specifies CASSQGPGAGELFF.

The rearrangement uses TRBV6-4 and TRBJ1-6; TRBD1 aligns across 11 bases. The V gene end was trimmed by 2 bases and the J gene end by 5 bases; junction bases not matched to a gene: 11. This CDR3 is built from 19 residues. From germline, CDR1 is MRHNA and CDR2 SNTAGT. The CDR3 DNA reads as TGTGCCAGCAGTGACACCGGGACAGGGGGAGGAGTGAATAATTCACCCCTCCACTTT. Protein product: CASSDTGTGGGVNNSPLHF.

The chain is built from TRBV5-1 and TRBJ1-4; D call uncertain. Germline CDR1 is SGHRS and CDR2 is YFSETQ. The CDR3 extends over 14 amino acids. The germline V and J ends were trimmed by 0 bases and 6 bases, with 9 bases remaining between them. CDR3 bases: TGCGCCAGCAGCTTGGGCGGGGTAGATGAAAAACTGTTTTTT. It encodes CASSLGGVDEKLFF.

The chain recombines TRBV6-1 with TRBJ2-2; 8 bases fit TRBD1. In germline, CDR1 is MNHNS, CDR2 SASEGT. The CDR3 has 15 residues. V shed 2 bases, J shed 4 bases, and the junction held 3 bases outside the gene matches. CDR3 coding DNA: TGTGCCAGCAGTGAACAGGGGGCGAGCACCGGGGAGCTGTTTTTT. It translates to CASSEQGASTGELFF.

The gene calls are TRBV7-8 and TRBJ2-2; 7 nucleotides line up with TRBD2. The germline CDR1 and CDR2 sequences are SGHVS and FQNEAQ. After removal of 4 bases from V and 4 bases from J, the junction contained 9 bases not matched to a gene. CDR3 size: 16 residues. Here the CDR3 DNA reads TGTGCCAGCAGCTATGGGGTGTCGGGGGGCACCGGGGAGCTGTTTTTT. Its protein product is CASSYGVSGGTGELFF.

The J gene is TRBJ2-1, the V gene TRBV9; 9 bases fit TRBD2. This CDR3 region has 16 residues. Germline V lookup: CDR1 SGDLS, CDR2 YYNGEE. J was trimmed by 5 bases and V by 0 bases; bases with no gene match: 6. The CDR3 spells CASSVGGGLADNEQFF. Written as DNA, the CDR3 is TGTGCCAGCAGCGTAGGTGGGGGACTAGCCGACAATGAGCAGTTCTTC.

V is TRBV7-2 and J is TRBJ1-2, with a weak D call TRBD1 (5 bases). Trimming removed 1 base from V and 3 bases from J, with 18 bases in between. Germline CDR1 is SGHTA and CDR2 is FQGNSA. This CDR3 has 17 residues. The CDR3 spells CASSLGPWREQDYGYTF. CDR3 bases: TGTGCCAGCAGCTTAGGCCCCTGGAGGGAACAGGACTATGGCTACACCTTC.

This clone was recorded once. The chain carries TRBV10-3 and TRBJ2-7; D is unclear. Germline V gene data show CDR1 as ENHRY and CDR2 as SYGVKD. This CDR3 has 12 amino acids. V dropped 2 bases and J dropped 3 bases, with 5 bases sitting between them. The CDR3 loop reads CAISEVGYEQYF. CDR3 DNA sequence: TGTGCCATCAGTGAGGTAGGCTACGAGCAGTACTTC.

The gene calls are TRBV24-1 and TRBJ1-4, with TRBD1 as a possible D gene (6 bases). V lost 4 bases and J 8 bases, leaving 13 bases between the germline ends. The CDR3 consists of 14 residues. The V gene's germline CDR1 is KGHDR and CDR2 SFDVKD. CDR3 sequence (DNA): TGTGCCACCAGTGACCCACAGGGTGGCGAAAAACTGTTTTTT. Translating it yields CATSDPQGGEKLFF.

This chain links TRBV10-3 with TRBJ2-5; weak D call: TRBD2 (5 bases). The V end lost 10 bases, the J end lost 0 bases, and 9 bases lay between the germline ends. The CDR3 totals 12 residues. Germline V gives CDR1 ENHRY, CDR2 SYGVKD. For the CDR3, the DNA is TGTGCCACCATGAGGGACCAAGAGACCCAGTACTTC. Its translation: CATMRDQETQYF.

V and J are TRBV6-1 and TRBJ1-1, with 7 nucleotides matching TRBD1. The CDR3 totals 15 residues. The germline V gene encodes CDR1 MNHNS and CDR2 SASEGT. Unmatched junction bases numbered 7, after V lost 2 bases and J lost 4 bases. This chain's CDR3 is CASSESLAGGTEAFF. DNA for the CDR3: TGTGCCAGCAGTGAAAGCTTGGCAGGGGGCACTGAAGCTTTCTTT.

The table lists this clone with a count of one. This chain links TRBV11-2 with TRBJ1-6; D ambiguous. Germline V gene data show CDR1 as SGHAT and CDR2 as FQNNGV. The V gene lost 0 bases and the J gene lost 5 bases, with 8 bases spanning the gap. The CDR3 loop spans 15 amino acids. CDR3 DNA sequence: TGTGCCAGCAGCTTAGATAGGACGGATAATTCACCCCTCCACTTT. Encoded protein: CASSLDRTDNSPLHF.

The CDR3 nucleotides read TGTGCCAGCAGCGTAGCCCCCGGACAGGGGGACTATGGCTACACCTTC. Translating it yields CASSVAPGQGDYGYTF. The gene calls are TRBV9 and TRBJ1-2; 10 bases map to TRBD1. The CDR3 runs to 16 residues. Trimming cost V 0 bases and J 3 bases; bases outside gene matches: 5. In germline, CDR1 is SGDLS, CDR2 YYNGEE.

This chain connects TRBV3-1 (or the pseudogene TRBV3-2) to TRBJ1-5; no clear D gene. Germline V lookup: CDR1 LGHDT, CDR2 YNNKEL (reference sequence). The CDR3 consists of 13 residues. Deletions cut 4 bases from V and 2 bases from J, with 6 bases between. The CDR3 region has the DNA TGTGCCAGCAGCCCACGGGGCAATCAGCCCCAGCATTTT. It encodes CASSPRGNQPQHF.

V usage is TRBV6-5 and J usage is TRBJ2-7; 7 bases agree with TRBD1. The CDR3 extends over 15 amino acids. Germline-derived CDR1 and CDR2 are MNHEY and SVGAGI. Unmatched junction bases numbered 11, after V lost 6 bases and J lost 3 bases. CDR3: CASRPRGTAYYEQYF. For the CDR3, the DNA is TGTGCCAGCAGACCTAGGGGGACAGCCTACTACGAGCAGTACTTC.

This clone was observed a few times. In the same sample, other DNA sequences code for this CDR3. The chain is built from TRBV14 and TRBJ1-1, with 8 bases fitting TRBD1. Trimming cost V 4 bases and J 4 bases; bases outside gene matches: 2. Germline lookup yields CDR1 SGHDN and CDR2 FVKESK. This CDR3 comprises 13 residues. CDR3 protein: CASSLTGGTEAFF. The CDR3, as DNA: TGTGCCAGCAGCCTAACAGGGGGCACTGAAGCTTTCTTT.